What follows are 23 T cell receptor beta chains derived from one specimen sequenced in a study of Ad26.COV2.S vaccination and SARS-CoV-2 variants. The treatment is: roughly 19 received Ad26.COV2.S at low or high dose, single or two shots; about 5 received placebo; per-sample allocation not given. Sample collection was performed on day 63 after the first vaccine or placebo injection. Sequencing was performed with immunoSEQ multiplex PCR; in TCRdb, only in-frame clones are kept and a portion is missing. Of some 450,000 clones in the sample, about 90% are singletons; the top ten hold approximately 4.5%. The sequencing here drew on peripheral blood, taken in a trial of Ad26.COV2.S vaccine versus placebo. These TCRs come from a person between 18 and 65 years old who received the Ad26.COV2.S COVID-19 vaccine or a placebo.

The gene calls are TRBV27 and TRBJ2-2; D is uncertain. V gave up 1 base and J gave up 5 bases, with 5 bases separating them. This CDR3 comprises 13 residues. CDR1 MNHEY and CDR2 SMNVEV come from the germline V gene (reference sequence). In DNA form, the CDR3 reads TGTGCCAGCAGTTTATTCCTAACCGGGGAGCTGTTTTTT. Its protein is CASSLFLTGELFF.

The V and J genes are TRBV28 and TRBJ1-5; TRBD1 matches 9 bases. Germline trimming cut 8 bases from V and 5 bases from J; bases unmatched to any gene: 10. CDR3 length: 15 residues. The germline CDR1 and CDR2 sequences are MDHEN and SYDVKM. The chain's CDR3 is CASRQGGASDQPQHF. The CDR3 DNA reads as TGTGCCAGCCGACAGGGGGGCGCTTCCGATCAGCCCCAGCATTTT. The full variable domain, in which reference TRBV28 and TRBJ1-5 provide the parts outside the CDR3, is DVKVTQSSRYLVKRTGEKVFLECVQDMDHENMFWYRQDPGLGLRLIYFSYDVKMKEKGDIPEGYSVSREKKERFSLILESASTNQTSMYLCASRQGGASDQPQHFGDGTRLSIL.

The chain couples TRBV6-6 to TRBJ2-5; TRBD1 agrees at 9 bases. This CDR3 contains 15 residues. V shed 4 bases and J 2 bases; nucleotides not matched to a gene: 5. In germline, CDR1 is MNHNY, CDR2 SVGAGI (reference sequence). CDR3: CASSLQGAAQETQYF. The CDR3 DNA reads TGTGCCAGCAGTTTACAGGGGGCAGCTCAAGAGACCCAGTACTTC.

In its sample, this clone was seen many times. This rearrangement joins TRBV27 to TRBJ1-1, with a possible D match to TRBD1 (5 bases). This CDR3 spans 16 amino acids. The V gene's germline CDR1 is MNHEY and CDR2 SMNVEV (reference sequence). The V end lost 6 bases, the J end lost 1 base, and 18 bases lay between the germline ends. The CDR3 DNA sequence: TGTGCCAGCAGCCGAAGGGGAGTCGTTGGGAACACTGAAGCTTTCTTT. As protein: CASSRRGVVGNTEAFF.

The V and J genes are TRBV5-1 and TRBJ2-1; 8 nucleotides match TRBD2. Germline assignment: CDR1 SGHRS and CDR2 YFSETQ. V trimming: 4 bases; J trimming: 9 bases; junction bases outside the gene matches: 9. CDR3 length: 14 amino acids. The DNA for the CDR3 is TGCGCCAGCAGCCGCCAGGTAGCGGGGCCTGAGCAGTTCTTC. Translation: CASSRQVAGPEQFF.

J is TRBJ2-3 and V is TRBV6-2 or TRBV6-3; 7 bases fit TRBD2. The CDR3 runs to 15 residues. Germline V gene sequence: CDR1 MNHEY, CDR2 SVGEGT. J lost 3 bases, V lost 4 bases, and 7 bases had no gene match. DNA of the CDR3: TGTGCCAGCAGTTCAGCGGGACGACTTACAGATACGCAGTATTTT. This gives the protein CASSSAGRLTDTQYF.

The rearrangement joins TRBV9 to TRBJ1-1; D unresolved. The CDR3 contains 14 residues. Trimming stripped 7 bases from V and 4 bases from J, with 17 bases between. Per the germline V gene, CDR1 is SGDLS and CDR2 is YYNGEE. The CDR3 loop reads CASGGVGVVTEAFF. In nucleotides, the CDR3 is TGTGCCAGCGGCGGGGTGGGCGTGGTCACTGAAGCTTTCTTT. The full variable domain, in which reference TRBV9 and TRBJ1-1 provide the parts outside the CDR3, is DSGVTQTPKHLITATGQRVTLRCSPRSGDLSVYWYQQSLDQGLQFLIQYYNGEERAKGNILERFSAQQFPDLHSELNLSSLELGDSALYFCASGGVGVVTEAFFGQGTRLTVV.

The rearrangement joins TRBV7-3 to TRBJ2-1; 15 bases line up with TRBD2. The CDR3 loop spans 16 amino acids. Germline V gives CDR1 SGHTA, CDR2 FQGTGA. Trimming cost V 2 bases and J 10 bases; bases outside gene matches: 6. The CDR3 DNA is TGTGCCAGCAGCTTAGTGGGACTAGCGGGAGGACACGAGCAGTTCTTC. It yields the protein CASSLVGLAGGHEQFF.

The chain is built from TRBV2 and TRBJ1-1; no clear D gene. This CDR3 spans 11 amino acids. Trimming left V 3 bases short and J 6 bases short, with 5 bases between. The germline V gene encodes CDR1 SNHLY and CDR2 FYNNEI. CDR3 nucleotide sequence: TGTGCCAGCAGTGAGGTATCTGAAGCTTTCTTT. Amino acid sequence: CASSEVSEAFF.

This clone appeared a single time. This sequence joins TRBV7-9 and TRBJ2-7; D may be TRBD1 or TRBD2 (5 bases each). The V end lost 0 bases, the J end lost 5 bases, and 11 bases lay between the germline ends. The CDR3 spans 14 residues. Per the germline V gene, CDR1 is SEHNR and CDR2 is FQNEAQ (reference sequence). The CDR3 is CASSLAQASHEQYF. The CDR3 DNA reads as TGTGCCAGCAGCTTAGCACAGGCTAGCCACGAGCAGTACTTC.

The CDR3 nucleotides are TGTGCCAGCAGTTCCTCCCTCAGACAGGGGAAGAACACTGAAGCTTTCTTT. Translation: CASSSSLRQGKNTEAFF. The chain employs TRBV28 and TRBJ1-1; 8 nucleotides agree with TRBD1. CDR3 length: 17 amino acids. Germline V lookup: CDR1 MDHEN, CDR2 SYDVKM. Trimming removed 4 bases from V and 1 base from J; junction bases left unmatched: 11.

The chain recombines TRBV28 with TRBJ2-1, with a possible D match to TRBD2 (5 bases). The CDR3 totals 14 residues. Deletions cut 7 bases from V and 1 base from J, with 11 bases between. CDR1 is MDHEN and CDR2 is SYDVKM in the germline V gene. Written as DNA, the CDR3 is TGTGCCAGCAAAGCGGACGTTTCCTACAATGAGCAGTTCTTC. Residues: CASKADVSYNEQFF.

This clone was seen only once. The chain couples TRBV28 to TRBJ2-7; D gene uncertain. Per the germline V gene, CDR1 is MDHEN and CDR2 is SYDVKM. There are 12 residues in the CDR3. The V gene lost 3 bases and the J gene lost 1 base, with 4 bases spanning the gap. The CDR3 DNA is TGTGCCAGCAGTTTGGAGTCCTACGAGCAGTACTTC. It codes for CASSLESYEQYF.

V gene TRBV19 combines with J gene TRBJ2-3, with a weak D call TRBD2 (6 bases). This CDR3 is built from 15 residues. The germline CDR1 and CDR2 sequences are LNHDA and SQIVND (reference sequence). Trimming took 7 bases from V and 6 from J, leaving 20 bases between them. CDR3 in DNA: TGTGCCAGTACGTATAGCGGACCGTTTGGGGATACGCAGTATTTT. Protein sequence: CASTYSGPFGDTQYF.

The CDR3 loop reads CASSPRGGETQYF. CDR3 DNA sequence: TGTGCCAGCAGCCCAAGGGGAGGAGAGACCCAGTACTTC. The J gene is TRBJ2-5, the V gene TRBV13; maybe TRBD2 (6 bases). CDR1 is PRHDT, CDR2 FYEKMQ, per germline (reference sequence). V dropped 5 bases and J dropped 4 bases, with 11 bases sitting between them. CDR3 length equals 13 residues.

As for this clone: Relative to the germline gene, one junction end is altered; a read error may explain this. The chain is built from TRBV7-7 and TRBJ2-1, with TRBD2 identical over 8 bases. This CDR3 is built from 16 residues. Germline assignment: CDR1 SSHAT and CDR2 FNYEAQ (reference sequence). The CDR3 DNA sequence: TGTGCTAGCAGCTTAGGAACTAGCGGCTGGTCGGATGAGCAGTTCTTC. This translates into CASSLGTSGWSDEQFF.

The CDR3 spells CASSLQDPTIYNEQFF. The CDR3 nucleotides are TGTGCCAGCAGTTTACAAGACCCCACGATTTACAATGAGCAGTTCTTC. The chain has TRBV27 and TRBJ2-1; no clear D. CDR1 and CDR2 (germline): MNHEY, SMNVEV (reference sequence). There are 16 residues in the CDR3. The V and J ends lost 2 bases and 4 bases respectively, with 15 bases between them.

The chain joins TRBV4-2 to TRBJ2-7; 15 positions match TRBD2. The CDR3 runs 20 residues. Per germline, CDR1 LGHNA and CDR2 YNFKEQ. V dropped 0 bases and J dropped 3; count of bases not matched to a gene: 12. The CDR3 sequence: CASSQDSRTSGRVGFYEQYF. CDR3 DNA: TGTGCCAGCAGCCAAGATTCGAGGACTAGCGGGAGGGTAGGGTTCTACGAGCAGTACTTC.

As concerns this clone: The junction departs from the called germline gene at one end, perhaps through a read error. The CDR3 region has the DNA TGTGCCAGCAGCTGGGACTGTGAGGAGTTCTTC. It encodes CASSWDCEEFF. The chain couples TRBV14 to TRBJ2-1; a weak D match, TRBD2 (6 bases). CDR1 SGHDN and CDR2 FVKESK come from the germline V gene. This CDR3 is built from 11 residues.

This clone has only one observation. In the same sample, other DNA sequences code for this CDR3. The chain uses TRBV28 and TRBJ1-5, with D unresolved. Germline CDR1 is MDHEN and CDR2 is SYDVKM. V was shortened by 1 base and J by 7 bases, with 8 bases between the two germline ends. The CDR3 runs to 13 residues. CDR3 protein: CASSLYSNQPQHF. CDR3 bases: TGTGCCAGCAGTTTATATTCGAACCAGCCCCAGCATTTT.

This clone has only one observation. The chain is built from TRBV7-9 and TRBJ2-5; TRBD2 matches at 12 bases. This CDR3 contains 15 residues. The J segment lost 2 bases and the V segment lost 5 bases, leaving 3 bases of the junction unmatched. Germline V gene data show CDR1 as SEHNR and CDR2 as FQNEAQ (reference sequence). The CDR3 spells CASSPGTSGQETQYF. CDR3 sequence (DNA): TGTGCCAGCAGCCCAGGGACTAGCGGGCAAGAGACCCAGTACTTC.

The V gene is TRBV9, the J gene TRBJ2-1; D gene ambiguous. The CDR3 runs 15 residues. Germline-derived CDR1 and CDR2 are SGDLS and YYNGEE. V shed 0 bases and J shed 2 bases, with 9 bases lying between them. This CDR3 reads CASSVAAATYNEQFF. The CDR3 nucleotides are TGTGCCAGCAGCGTAGCCGCCGCAACCTACAATGAGCAGTTCTTC.

As DNA, the CDR3 is TGTGCCAGCAGCCAAGATCGACTAGTTACCGGGGAGCTGTTTTTT. It encodes CASSQDRLVTGELFF. This rearrangement joins TRBV4-2 to TRBJ2-2; tentatively, D is TRBD2 (6 bases). The CDR3 consists of 15 residues. In germline, CDR1 is LGHNA, CDR2 YNFKEQ. The germline V and J ends were trimmed by 0 bases and 5 bases, with 10 bases remaining between them.